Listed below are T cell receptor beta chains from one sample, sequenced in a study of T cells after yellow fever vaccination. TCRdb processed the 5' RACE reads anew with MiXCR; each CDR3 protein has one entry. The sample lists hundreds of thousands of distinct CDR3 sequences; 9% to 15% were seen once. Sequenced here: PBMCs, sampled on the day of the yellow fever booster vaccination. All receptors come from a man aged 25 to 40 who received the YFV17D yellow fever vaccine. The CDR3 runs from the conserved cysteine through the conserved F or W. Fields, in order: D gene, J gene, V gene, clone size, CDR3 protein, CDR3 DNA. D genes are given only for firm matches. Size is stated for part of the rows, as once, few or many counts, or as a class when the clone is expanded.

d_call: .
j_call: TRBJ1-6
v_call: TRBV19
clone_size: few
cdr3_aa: CASTLGEGLSPLHF
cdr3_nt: TGTGCCAGTACCCTGGGGGAGGGGCTGTCACCCCTCCACTTT

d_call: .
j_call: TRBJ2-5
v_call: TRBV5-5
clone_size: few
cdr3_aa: CASSWTRAGTTETQYF
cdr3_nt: TGTGCCAGCAGCTGGACCAGGGCAGGGACGACAGAGACCCAGTACTTC

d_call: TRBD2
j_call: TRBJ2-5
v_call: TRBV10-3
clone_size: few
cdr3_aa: CAISTSLGGGQETQYF
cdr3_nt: TGTGCCATCAGCACCTCGCTCGGGGGGGGCCAAGAGACCCAGTACTTC

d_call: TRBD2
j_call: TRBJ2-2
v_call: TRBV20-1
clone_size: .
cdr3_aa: CSATTSGRGSGELFF
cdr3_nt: TGCAGTGCCACAACTAGCGGGAGAGGGTCCGGGGAGCTGTTTTTT

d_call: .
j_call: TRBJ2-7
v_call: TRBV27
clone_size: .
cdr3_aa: CASSLSLSQAWEQYF
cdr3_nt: TGTGCCAGCAGTCTTTCCTTATCCCAAGCCTGGGAGCAGTACTTC

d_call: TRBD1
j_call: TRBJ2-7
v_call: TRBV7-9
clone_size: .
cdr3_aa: CASSPAGTGRYEQYF
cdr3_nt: TGTGCCAGCAGCCCCGCCGGGACAGGGAGGTACGAGCAGTACTTC

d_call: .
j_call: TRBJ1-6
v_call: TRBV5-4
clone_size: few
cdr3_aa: CASSLGVSNSPLHF
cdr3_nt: TGTGCCAGCAGCTTGGGGGTTAGTAATTCACCCCTCCACTTT

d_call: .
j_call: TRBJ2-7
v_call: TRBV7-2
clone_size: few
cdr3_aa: CASSLVGTVLEEQYF
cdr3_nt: TGTGCCAGCAGCTTAGTTGGGACTGTCCTCGAGGAGCAGTACTTC

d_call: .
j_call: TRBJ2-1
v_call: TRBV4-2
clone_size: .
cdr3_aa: CASSRQQSMDNEQFF
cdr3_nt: TGTGCCAGCAGCCGACAACAATCCATGGACAATGAGCAGTTCTTC

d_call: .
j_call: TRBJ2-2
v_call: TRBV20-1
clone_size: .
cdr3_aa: CSATPALSRNTGELFF
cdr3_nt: TGCAGTGCGACCCCCGCCTTATCTAGAAACACCGGGGAGCTGTTTTTT

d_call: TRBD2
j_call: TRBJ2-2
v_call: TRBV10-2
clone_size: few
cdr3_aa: CASSERSGGNTGELFF
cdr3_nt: TGCGCCAGCAGTGAGCGAAGCGGGGGGAACACCGGGGAGCTGTTTTTT

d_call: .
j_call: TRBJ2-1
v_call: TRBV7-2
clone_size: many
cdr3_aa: CASSWEPLREQFF
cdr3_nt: TGTGCCAGCAGCTGGGAGCCCTTGCGGGAGCAGTTCTTC

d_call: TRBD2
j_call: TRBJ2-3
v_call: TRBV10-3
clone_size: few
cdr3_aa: CAISPSGLSTDTQYF
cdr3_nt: TGTGCCATCAGTCCTAGCGGGCTGAGCACAGATACGCAGTATTTT

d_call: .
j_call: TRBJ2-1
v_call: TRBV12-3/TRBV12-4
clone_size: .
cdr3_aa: CASRGEGSSYNEQFF
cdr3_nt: TGTGCCAGCAGGGGGGAAGGGAGCTCCTACAATGAGCAGTTCTTC

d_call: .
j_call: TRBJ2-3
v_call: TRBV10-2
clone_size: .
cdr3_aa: CASSDGDTQYF
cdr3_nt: TGCGCCAGCAGTGATGGAGATACGCAGTATTTT

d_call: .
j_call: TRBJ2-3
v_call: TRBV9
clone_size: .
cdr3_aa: CASSVVTQSVTQYF
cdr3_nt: TGTGCCAGCAGCGTAGTCACCCAGTCAGTTACGCAGTATTTT

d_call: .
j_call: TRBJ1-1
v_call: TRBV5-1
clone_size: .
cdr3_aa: CATNREGSNTEAFF
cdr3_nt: TGCGCCACCAACCGTGAAGGAAGTAACACTGAAGCTTTCTTT

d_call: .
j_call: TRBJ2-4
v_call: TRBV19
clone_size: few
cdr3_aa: CASSTTGYDIQYF
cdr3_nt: TGTGCCAGTAGTACGACAGGTTACGACATTCAGTACTTC

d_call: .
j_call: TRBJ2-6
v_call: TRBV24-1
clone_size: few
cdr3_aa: CASTNSGANVLTF
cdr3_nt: TGTGCCTCTACGAACTCTGGGGCCAACGTCCTGACTTTC

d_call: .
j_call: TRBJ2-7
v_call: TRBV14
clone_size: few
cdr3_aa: CASSQVMNYEQYF
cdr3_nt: TGTGCCAGCAGCCAAGTTATGAACTACGAGCAGTACTTC

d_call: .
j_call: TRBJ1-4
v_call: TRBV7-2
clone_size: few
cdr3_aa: CASSLRRNEKLFF
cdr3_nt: TGTGCCAGCAGCTTACGGAGGAATGAAAAACTGTTTTTT

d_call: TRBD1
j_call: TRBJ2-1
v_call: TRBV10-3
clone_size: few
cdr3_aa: CAITTGGNEQFF
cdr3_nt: TGTGCCATCACTACAGGGGGCAACGAGCAGTTCTTC

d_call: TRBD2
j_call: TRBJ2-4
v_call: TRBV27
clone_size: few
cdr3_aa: CATSSTSGGNIQYF
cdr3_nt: TGTGCCACCTCCTCCACCTCGGGGGGGAACATTCAGTACTTC

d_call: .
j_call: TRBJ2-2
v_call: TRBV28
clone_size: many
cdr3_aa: CASSITNTGELFF
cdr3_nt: TGTGCCAGTAGTATAACCAACACCGGGGAGCTGTTTTTT

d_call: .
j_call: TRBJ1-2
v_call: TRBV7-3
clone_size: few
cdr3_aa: CASSFGTGPVDGYTF
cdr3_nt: TGTGCCAGCAGCTTCGGGACGGGGCCCGTTGATGGCTACACCTTC

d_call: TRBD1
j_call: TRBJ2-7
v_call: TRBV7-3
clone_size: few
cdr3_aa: CASSLATGGTYEQYF
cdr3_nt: TGTGCCAGCAGCTTGGCGACAGGGGGGACCTACGAGCAGTACTTC

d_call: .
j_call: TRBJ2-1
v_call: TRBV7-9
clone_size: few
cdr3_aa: CAIGTLVTYNEQFF
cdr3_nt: TGTGCCATCGGTACTTTGGTTACCTACAATGAGCAGTTCTTC

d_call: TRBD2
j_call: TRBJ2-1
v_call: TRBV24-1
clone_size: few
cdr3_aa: CATSDRLGLAGVGGSYNEQFF
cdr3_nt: TGTGCCACCAGTGACCGCCTGGGCCTAGCGGGAGTGGGGGGATCCTACAATGAGCAGTTCTTC

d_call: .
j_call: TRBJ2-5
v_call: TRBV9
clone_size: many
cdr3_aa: CASSVVPFGETQYF
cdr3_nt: TGTGCCAGCAGCGTAGTCCCCTTTGGGGAGACCCAGTACTTC

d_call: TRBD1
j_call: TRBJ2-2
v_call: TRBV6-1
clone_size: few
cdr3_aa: CASSHTGTDTGELFF
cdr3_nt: TGTGCCAGCAGTCATACCGGGACAGACACCGGGGAGCTGTTTTTT

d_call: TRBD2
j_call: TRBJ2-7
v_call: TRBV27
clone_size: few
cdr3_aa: CASSLSGLAGGRAYEQYF
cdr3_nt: TGTGCCAGCAGTTTATCGGGACTAGCGGGAGGGAGGGCCTACGAGCAGTACTTC

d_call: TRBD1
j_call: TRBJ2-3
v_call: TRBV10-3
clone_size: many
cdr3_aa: CAIGGGQDIVGSTDTQYF
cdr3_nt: TGTGCCATCGGAGGGGGACAGGATATCGTGGGGAGCACAGATACGCAGTATTTT

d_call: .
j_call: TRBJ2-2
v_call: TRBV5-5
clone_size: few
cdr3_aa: CASSLGVSSSGELFF
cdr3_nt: TGTGCCAGCAGCTTGGGGGTGTCTTCCAGCGGGGAGCTGTTTTTT

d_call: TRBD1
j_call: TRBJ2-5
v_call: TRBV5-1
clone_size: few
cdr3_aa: CASSTRGLETQYF
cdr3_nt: TGCGCCAGCAGCACTAGGGGGCTTGAGACCCAGTACTTC

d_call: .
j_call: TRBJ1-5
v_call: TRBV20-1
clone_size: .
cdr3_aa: CSARDRANQPQHF
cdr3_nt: TGCAGTGCTAGAGACAGGGCCAATCAGCCCCAGCATTTT

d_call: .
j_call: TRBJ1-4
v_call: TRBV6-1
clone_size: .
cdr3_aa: CASRKRDRHNEKLFF
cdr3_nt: TGTGCCAGCAGAAAACGGGACCGCCATAATGAAAAACTGTTTTTT

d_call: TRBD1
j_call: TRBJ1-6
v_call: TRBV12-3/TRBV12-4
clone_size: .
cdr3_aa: CASSQGQGYNSPLHF
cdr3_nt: TGTGCCAGCAGCCAAGGACAGGGCTATAATTCACCCCTCCACTTT

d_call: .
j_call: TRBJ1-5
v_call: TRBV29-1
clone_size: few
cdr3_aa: CSVGGTRGDQPQHF
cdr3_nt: TGCAGCGTCGGAGGGACCCGAGGGGACCAGCCCCAGCATTTT

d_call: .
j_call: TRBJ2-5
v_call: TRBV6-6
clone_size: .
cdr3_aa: CASSRHQETQYF
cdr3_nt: TGTGCCAGCAGTCGCCACCAAGAGACCCAGTACTTC

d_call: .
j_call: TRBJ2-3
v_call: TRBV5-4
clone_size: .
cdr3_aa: CASSLVAGASTDTQYF
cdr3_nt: TGTGCCAGCAGCTTGGTGGCGGGGGCCTCCACAGATACGCAGTATTTT

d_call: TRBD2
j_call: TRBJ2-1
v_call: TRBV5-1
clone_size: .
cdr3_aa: CASSTTSGINNEQFF
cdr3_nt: TGCGCCAGCAGCACCACTAGCGGGATTAACAATGAGCAGTTCTTC

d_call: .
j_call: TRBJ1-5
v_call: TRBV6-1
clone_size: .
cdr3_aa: CASILREGVQPQHF
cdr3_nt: TGTGCCAGCATCCTACGGGAGGGGGTACAGCCCCAGCATTTT

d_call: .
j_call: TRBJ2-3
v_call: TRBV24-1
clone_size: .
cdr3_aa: CATSDPSTSTDTQYF
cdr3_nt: TGTGCCACCAGTGACCCCTCGACTAGCACAGATACGCAGTATTTT

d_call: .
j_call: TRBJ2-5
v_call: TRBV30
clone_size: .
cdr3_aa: CAWSRAEETQYF
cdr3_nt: TGTGCCTGGAGTAGGGCGGAAGAGACCCAGTACTTC

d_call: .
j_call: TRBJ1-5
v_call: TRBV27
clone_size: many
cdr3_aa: CASSLGVSSNQPQHF
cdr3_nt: TGTGCCAGCAGTTTAGGGGTTTCATCCAATCAGCCCCAGCATTTT

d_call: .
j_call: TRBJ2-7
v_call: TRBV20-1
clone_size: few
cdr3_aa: CSASDASYEQYF
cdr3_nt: TGCAGTGCTAGCGACGCCTCCTACGAGCAGTACTTC

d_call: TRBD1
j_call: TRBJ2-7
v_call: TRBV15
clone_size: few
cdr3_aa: CATSRDGTGKAGEQYF
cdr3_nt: TGTGCCACCAGCAGAGATGGGACAGGGAAAGCCGGCGAGCAGTACTTC

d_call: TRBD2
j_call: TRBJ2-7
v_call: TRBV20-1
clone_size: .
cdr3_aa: CSARLAGGFEQYF
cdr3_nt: TGCAGTGCCCGACTAGCGGGAGGTTTTGAGCAGTACTTC

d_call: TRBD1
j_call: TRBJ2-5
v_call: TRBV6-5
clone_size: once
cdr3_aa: CASSYPQGAEETQYF
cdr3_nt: TGTGCCAGCAGTTACCCACAGGGGGCTGAAGAGACCCAGTACTTC

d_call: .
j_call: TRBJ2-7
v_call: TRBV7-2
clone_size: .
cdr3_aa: CASSLIGGGSWYEQYF
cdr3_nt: TGTGCCAGCAGCTTGATCGGGGGCGGGAGCTGGTACGAGCAGTACTTC